The sequence of this TCR beta chain was determined in a study of early T cells in non-severe SARS-CoV-2 infection. The study, taken as a whole, reports: CD4 and private specificities were missed by VDJdb matching, which favored anti-spike CD8 responses.

V was trimmed by 3 bases and J by 2 bases, leaving 15 bases between them. CDR3 length equals 15 residues. Germline CDR1 and CDR2: GTSNPN and SVGIG (reference sequence). Worth noting for this clonotype: Its antigen remains unknown.

Each CDR3 protein is one row after TCRdb ran MiXCR on the 5' RACE reads. The sample has approximately 120,000 distinct CDR3 sequences; just under 15% are singletons. This TCR was sampled from an adult who was a healthcare worker with PCR-confirmed SARS-CoV-2 infection or an uninfected control (not recorded which). Sequencing was carried out using whole blood. V and J are TRBV30 and TRBJ2-3; possible D gene TRBD2, 5 bases. In DNA, the CDR3 is TGTGCCTGGAGCCCCTCGGGGAGCTTCACAGATACGCAGTATTTT. Its translation: CAWSPSGSFTDTQYF.